One and the same sample provided the 26 T cell receptor beta chains below, sequenced in a study of blood T cell repertoires in COVID-19. Sequenced by immunoSEQ multiplex PCR; TCRdb stores in-frame clones only, minus some. The sample holds around 160,000 clones, 80% to 90% seen once. Sequencing was done on a sample of peripheral blood. The receptors were gathered from a woman older than 75 with acute or convalescent COVID-19.

The chain has TRBV18 and TRBJ2-7; 10 positions match TRBD1. The germline V gene encodes CDR1 KGHSH and CDR2 LQKENI. With 4 bases clipped from V and 2 bases from J, the junction kept 8 bases outside the gene matches. The CDR3 runs to 16 residues. The CDR3 protein is CASSHPGQGRPYEQYF. In DNA, the CDR3 is TGTGCCAGCTCACATCCGGGACAGGGGAGACCCTACGAGCAGTACTTC.

This sequence joins TRBV4-3 and TRBJ2-1; TRBD2 matches at 14 bases. This CDR3 is built from 16 residues. J lost 5 bases, V lost 1 base, and 1 base had no gene match. Germline CDR1 reads LGHNA; CDR2 reads YSLEER. CDR3 DNA sequence: TGCGCCAGCAGCCAAGGACTAGCGGGGGGGAACAATGAGCAGTTCTTC. Protein: CASSQGLAGGNNEQFF.

The CDR3 DNA is TGCGCCAGCAGCCCGAGGACTAGCGGGAGTGGGGATACGCAGTATTTT. Its translation: CASSPRTSGSGDTQYF. The genes are TRBV5-1 and TRBJ2-3, with 13 nucleotides matching TRBD2. The CDR3 runs to 16 residues. Germline V CDR1 and CDR2: SGHRS, YFSETQ. After removal of 4 bases from V and 6 bases from J, the junction contained 8 bases not matched to a gene. The full variable domain, with the rest looked up from reference TRBV5-1 and TRBJ2-3, is KAGVTQTPRYLIKTRGQQVTLSCSPISGHRSVSWYQQTPGQGLQFLFEYFSETQRNKGNFPGRFSGRQFSNSRSEMNVSTLELGDSALYLCASSPRTSGSGDTQYFGPGTRLTVL.

The genes are TRBV28 and TRBJ1-2; 9 bases are shared with TRBD1. Losses at the gene ends were 5 bases for V and 2 bases for J; bases not matched to a gene: 6. CDR1 and CDR2 from the germline V gene are MDHEN and SYDVKM. CDR3 length: 15 amino acids. The CDR3 region is CASSRPGTGNYGYTF. Written as DNA, the CDR3 is TGTGCCAGCAGTCGTCCCGGGACAGGGAACTATGGCTACACCTTC.

CDR3 in amino acids: CASSASRLAASTDTQYF. The CDR3 coding sequence is TGTGCCAGCAGCGCCTCCCGGCTAGCGGCTAGCACAGATACGCAGTATTTT. The chain has TRBV11-3 and TRBJ2-3, with TRBD2 identical over 7 bases. Trimming removed 5 bases from V and 0 bases from J; junction bases left unmatched: 11. The CDR3 loop spans 17 amino acids. Germline V lookup: CDR1 SGHNT, CDR2 YENEEA.

The sample holds many counts of this clone. The DNA of the CDR3 is TGTGCCAGCAGCCGCGGAGACTCTGGGGCCAACGTCCTGACTTTC. It codes for CASSRGDSGANVLTF. The gene calls are TRBV5-8 and TRBJ2-6; D gene unclear. Trimming shortened V by 4 bases and J by 0 bases, and 8 bases separated the two germline ends. Germline CDR1 is SGHTS and CDR2 is YDEGEE. The length of the CDR3 is 15 residues.

The CDR3 reads CASSYPTSGGPNRAQYF. The CDR3 nucleotides read TGTGCCAGCAGTTACCCGACTAGCGGGGGGCCGAATCGGGCCCAGTACTTC. The chain is built from TRBV6-2 or TRBV6-3 and TRBJ2-5; 13 bases line up with TRBD2. CDR1 and CDR2 (germline): MNHEY, SVGEGT. This CDR3 comprises 17 residues. Germline trimming cut 2 bases from V and 9 bases from J; bases unmatched to any gene: 12.

This clone was seen more than once but under ten times. This rearrangement joins TRBV6-5 to TRBJ1-5; tentatively, D is TRBD1 (6 bases). With 6 bases removed from V and 5 bases from J, the gap between germline ends came to 14 bases. This CDR3 spans 14 amino acids. The V gene's germline CDR1 is MNHEY and CDR2 SVGAGI. CDR3 sequence (DNA): TGTGCCAGCAGGGGATGGGACATCCATCAGCCCCAGCATTTT. This sequence encodes CASRGWDIHQPQHF.

This chain joins TRBV19 and TRBJ2-7, with D perhaps TRBD1 (6 bases). The V end lost 6 bases, the J end lost 3 bases, and 12 bases lay between the germline ends. This CDR3 is 13 amino acids long. Germline V gene data show CDR1 as LNHDA and CDR2 as SQIVND (reference sequence). For the CDR3, the DNA is TGTGCCAGTAGCCCCCTAGGGGGCTACGAGCAGTACTTC. This codes for CASSPLGGYEQYF. The whole variable domain, remainder taken from reference TRBV19 and TRBJ2-7, is DGGITQSPKYLFRKEGQNVTLSCEQNLNHDAMYWYRQDPGQGLRLIYYSQIVNDFQKGDIAEGYSVSREKKESFPLTVTSAQKNPTAFYLCASSPLGGYEQYFGPGTRLTVT.

This chain links TRBV29-1 with TRBJ2-7; TRBD1 agrees at 8 bases. Trimming removed 4 bases from V and 0 bases from J; junction bases left unmatched: 5. Germline V gene lookup returns CDR1 SQVTM and CDR2 ANQGSEA. The CDR3 is 14 amino acids. The CDR3 DNA is TGCAGCGTTGGCAGGACAGGGAGCTCCTACGAGCAGTACTTC. Its translation is CSVGRTGSSYEQYF.

This clone has a handful of counts. This chain uses TRBV7-3 with TRBJ1-2, with TRBD1 matching over 8 bases. The germline CDR1 and CDR2 sequences are SGHTA and FQGTGA. This CDR3 has 14 amino acids. The V gene end was trimmed by 1 base and the J gene end by 6 bases; junction bases not matched to a gene: 4. The CDR3 DNA follows: TGTGCCAGCAGCTTAAACTCAGGGGGCAATGGCTACACCTTC. Translating gives CASSLNSGGNGYTF.

The genes are TRBV6-2 or TRBV6-3 and TRBJ1-1, with D maybe TRBD1 (5 bases). Germline-derived CDR1 and CDR2 are MNHEY and SVGEGT. V was clipped by 0 bases and J by 10 bases, with 9 bases between them. This CDR3 spans 12 amino acids. The CDR3 region is CASSYSGARAFF. The CDR3 DNA follows: TGTGCCAGCAGTTACTCAGGGGCACGAGCTTTCTTT.

The chain recombines TRBV9 with TRBJ1-5, with 7 bases matching TRBD1. Looked up from germline, CDR1 is SGDLS and CDR2 is YYNGEE. This CDR3 has 13 amino acids. With V trimmed by 4 bases and J by 7 bases, 5 bases remained unmatched. DNA for the CDR3: TGTGCCAGCAGCAAAGACAGGGACCAGCCCCAGCATTTT. Protein product: CASSKDRDQPQHF.

V is TRBV28 and J is TRBJ1-1; the D gene is possibly TRBD1 (6 bases). The germline gives CDR1 MDHEN, CDR2 SYDVKM. The CDR3 spans 12 residues. The ends were cut back, 5 bases at V and 7 bases at J, with 11 bases in the middle. The CDR3, as DNA: TGTGCCAGCAGTGACAGGATGATTGAAGCTTTCTTT. Translation gives CASSDRMIEAFF.

This chain connects TRBV28 to TRBJ2-7; the match to TRBD1 covers 10 bases. CDR3 length equals 17 residues. Germline V gene lookup returns CDR1 MDHEN and CDR2 SYDVKM. V shed 3 bases and J 2 bases; nucleotides not matched to a gene: 10. The CDR3 loop reads CASSFKRGTGVTYEQYF. Here the CDR3 DNA reads TGTGCCAGCAGTTTTAAGAGGGGGACAGGGGTCACCTACGAGCAGTACTTC.

V gene TRBV30 combines with J gene TRBJ1-2; 7 bases match TRBD1. This CDR3 is 13 amino acids long. Germline V gene data show CDR1 as GTSNPN and CDR2 as SVGIG (reference sequence). V was clipped by 3 bases and J by 4 bases; unmatched bases: 5. CDR3 region: CAWRQGPSYGYTF. Written as DNA, the CDR3 is TGTGCCTGGAGACAGGGGCCCTCCTATGGCTACACCTTC. Looking up the rest from reference TRBV30 and TRBJ1-2 gives the full variable domain: SQTIHQWPATLVQPVGSPLSLECTVEGTSNPNLYWYRQAAGRGLQLLFYSVGIGQISSEVPQNLSASRPQDRQFILSSKKLLLSDSGFYLCAWRQGPSYGYTFGSGTRLTVV.

The chain combines TRBV21-1 with TRBJ2-3; the table names TRBD1, a call not compared with the DNA. TRBV21-1 is given as a pseudogene. The CDR3 runs 15 residues. As DNA, the CDR3 is TGTGCCAGCAGCAATACGGTTAGGGGGTCAGATACGCAGTATTTT. Translated: CASSNTVRGSDTQYF.

The chain has TRBV21-1 and TRBJ1-2; the D call of TRBD1 is as the table states it, not checked on the DNA. TRBV21-1 is a pseudogene. The CDR3 is made up of 16 amino acids. The CDR3 DNA sequence: TGTGCCAGCAGCAAATCTCGTCAGACAGGGAGTACGGGCTACACCTTC. It encodes CASSKSRQTGSTGYTF.

The chain combines TRBV29-1 with TRBJ2-7, with TRBD2 identical over 10 bases. This CDR3 region has 16 residues. J was trimmed by 7 bases and V by 1 base; bases with no gene match: 13. Germline V gene lookup returns CDR1 SQVTM and CDR2 ANQGSEA. Here the CDR3 reads CSVEGTRASGRGEQYF. CDR3 DNA: TGCAGCGTTGAAGGGACCCGAGCTAGCGGGAGAGGGGAGCAGTACTTC.

The rearrangement joins TRBV2 to TRBJ2-5; the D gene is possibly TRBD2 (6 bases). The germline V gene has CDR1 SNHLY and CDR2 FYNNEI. The length of the CDR3 is 17 residues. V gave up 6 bases and J gave up 5 bases, with 25 bases separating them. The CDR3 protein is CASSSDGGTALGETQYF. Written as DNA, the CDR3 is TGTGCCAGCAGCTCGGACGGGGGTACGGCTTTAGGGGAGACCCAGTACTTC.

The chain couples TRBV5-6 to TRBJ2-7; TRBD1 agrees at 8 bases. The CDR3 length is 12 residues. CDR1 is SGHDT, CDR2 YYEEEE, per germline. J lost 13 bases, V lost 3 bases, and 9 bases had no gene match. The CDR3 region is CASSSDRVRQYF. The CDR3 DNA reads as TGTGCCAGCAGCTCGGACAGGGTACGTCAATACTTC.

The V call is TRBV5-4, the J call TRBJ2-7; 11 bases align to TRBD2. The CDR3 is 13 amino acids. The germline V gene encodes CDR1 SGHNT and CDR2 YYREEE (reference sequence). Unmatched junction bases numbered 6, after V lost 4 bases and J lost 9 bases. This CDR3 reads CASSTSGSSRQYF. Here the CDR3 DNA reads TGTGCCAGCAGCACTAGCGGGAGCTCCAGGCAGTACTTC.

This clone is classed as medium-sized (0.01 to 0.1%). The chain carries TRBV19 and TRBJ2-3, with D possibly being TRBD2 (5 bases). The V gene lost 4 bases and the J gene lost 0 bases, with 8 bases spanning the gap. From germline, CDR1 is LNHDA and CDR2 SQIVND (reference sequence). The CDR3 runs to 14 residues. The CDR3 bases are TGTGCCAGTAGTACCCGGACTAGCACAGATACGCAGTATTTT. Encoded protein: CASSTRTSTDTQYF.

The chain uses TRBV18 and TRBJ1-1; no definite D call. Per the germline V gene, CDR1 is KGHSH and CDR2 is LQKENI. The CDR3 covers 14 residues. Trimming left V 3 bases short and J 1 base short, with 9 bases between. In nucleotides, the CDR3 is TGTGCCAGCTCACCCTTGGGCCAGAACACTGAAGCTTTCTTT. Translation gives CASSPLGQNTEAFF.

The genes are TRBV3-1 (or the pseudogene TRBV3-2) and TRBJ2-2; tentatively, D is TRBD1 (6 bases). The CDR3 covers 14 residues. The germline CDR1 and CDR2 sequences are LGHDT and YNNKEL (reference sequence). V was trimmed by 5 bases and J by 8 bases, leaving 15 bases between them. The DNA of the CDR3 is TGTGCCAGCAGCAGCCCAGGGGTGAGGGGGGAGCTGTTTTTT. It codes for CASSSPGVRGELFF.

V is TRBV7-2 and J is TRBJ2-3, with 7 bases matching TRBD2. Germline values: CDR1 SGHTA, CDR2 FQGNSA. V lost 5 bases, J lost 4 bases, and 6 bases stayed unmatched. The CDR3 runs 14 residues. CDR3 bases: TGTGCCAGCAGCCGCAGCGGGGCCCCAGATACGCAGTATTTT. It codes for CASSRSGAPDTQYF.